The T cell receptor beta chain described here comes from a study of shared clonotypes between healthy human individuals. The CDR3 loop spans 14 amino acids. V gave up 3 bases and J gave up 6 bases, with 12 bases separating them. CDR1 is SEHNR, CDR2 FQNEAQ, per germline (reference sequence). Overall study findings and caveats: Sampling covered nothing but blood. Tissue TCR repertoires likely differ from those found in blood. Relative to clonotypes present in all four donors, those not shared had lower generation probabilities.

In the CD4+ fraction, cells were divided into CD45RA+ naive and CD45RA-negative memory subsets. Sequencing was performed with immunoSEQ multiplex PCR; in TCRdb, only in-frame clones are kept and a portion is missing. The sample records approximately 350,000 clones, under 80% being singletons. Worth noting for this clone: What it binds is unknown.

Input material: memory CD4+ T cells sorted from blood. Subset meaning: CD45RA-negative fraction. This chain links TRBV7-9 with TRBJ2-1, with unresolved D. The sequence was obtained from a young man in good health. The chain's CDR3 is CASSFSSVGNEQFF. The CDR3 DNA reads TGTGCCAGCAGCTTTTCCTCAGTCGGCAATGAGCAGTTCTTC.